The entry below describes one T cell receptor beta chain. The antigen remains undetermined. Tagging with unique molecular identifiers was a feature of the TCR beta cDNA libraries. TCRdb itself ran the PCR reads through MiXCR, one entry per CDR3 protein. The sample has 800,000 to 950,000 distinct CDR3 sequences, approximately 53% seen once. These data originate in a study of post-analysis software for immune sequencing data. Looked up from germline, CDR1 is MNHEY and CDR2 is SVGAGI. The CDR3 length is 16 residues. J was trimmed by 4 bases and V by 0 bases; bases with no gene match: 7. Overall study findings and caveats: The five TRBV segments detected at higher frequency in patients than in controls included TRBV5-6, TRBV5-1 and TRBV20-1.

The source is a girl aged 5-17 years with multiple sclerosis. The V and J genes are TRBV6-5 and TRBJ2-7, with 9 bases identical to TRBD2. The sequenced sample was blood. The CDR3 coding sequence is TGTGCCAGCAGTTACTCGCCGGGACTAGCATTTTACGAGCAGTACTTC. Its translation is CASSYSPGLAFYEQYF.